A selection of T cell receptor beta chains follows, all from one sample in a study of blood T cells in healthy people across ages. TCRdb re-called the 5' RACE reads through MiXCR, storing one row per CDR3 protein. The sample includes roughly 570,000 distinct CDR3 sequences, about 26% of them seen just once. The source material was blood. Source of these receptors: a woman aged 65 to 85 in good health. The CDR3 runs from the conserved cysteine through the conserved F or W. The D gene is left open where the match is weak. Only part of the rows carry a size: once, few, many, or a class if the clone is expanded.

clone size | J gene | D gene | V gene | CDR3 DNA | CDR3 protein
few | TRBJ2-3 | TRBD1 | TRBV10-3 | TGTGCCACCAGGGGGCCGGCAGATACGCAGTATTTT | CATRGPADTQYF
. | TRBJ2-3 | TRBD2 | TRBV20-1 | TGCAGTGCAACCCAGAGAGAGGCGGGGGGAGATACGCAGTATTTT | CSATQREAGGDTQYF
few | TRBJ2-2 | TRBD2 | TRBV4-2 | TGTGCCAGCAGCCAGGCCACTAGCGGGGTCTCCACCGGGGAGCTGTTTTTT | CASSQATSGVSTGELFF
few | TRBJ1-2 | . | TRBV25-1 | TGTGCCAGCAGATACGGCCTCCTCTATGGCTACACCTTC | CASRYGLLYGYTF
few | TRBJ1-2 | . | TRBV12-3/TRBV12-4 | TGTGCCAGCAGGGGGGCGGTAAGCTATGGCTACACCTTC | CASRGAVSYGYTF
. | TRBJ2-5 | . | TRBV9 | TGTGCCAGCAGCGTAGCCCCCCTTAGGGGCCAAGAGACCCAGTACTTC | CASSVAPLRGQETQYF
few | TRBJ1-4 | . | TRBV30 | TGTGCCTGGACCCCGAGAGGTGCAACTAATGAAAAACTGTTTTTT | CAWTPRGATNEKLFF
. | TRBJ2-5 | . | TRBV10-3 | TGTGCCATCAAGTCGCAGGGGAAGGAGACCCAGTACTTC | CAIKSQGKETQYF
few | TRBJ2-3 | . | TRBV12-3/TRBV12-4 | TGTGCCAGCAGTTCTCCTAGTTATCCCGCAGATACGCAGTATTTT | CASSSPSYPADTQYF
. | TRBJ1-5 | . | TRBV7-9 | TGTGCCAGCAGCTTAGTGGAGACGCAGCCCCAGCATTTT | CASSLVETQPQHF
. | TRBJ2-7 | . | TRBV4-2 | TGTGCCAGCAGCCCCGGGGCAGCCGGTTCCTACGAGCAGTACTTC | CASSPGAAGSYEQYF
. | TRBJ2-3 | . | TRBV20-1 | TGCAGTGCTGTACCTCGGGCCTCCCGGAACACAGATACGCAGTATTTT | CSAVPRASRNTDTQYF
few | TRBJ1-2 | . | TRBV9 | TGTGCCAGCAGCGTAGGGGATGGGGAGGTCTATGGCTACACCTTC | CASSVGDGEVYGYTF
. | TRBJ2-1 | TRBD2 | TRBV12-3/TRBV12-4 | TGTGCCAGCAGCCCATATAGCGGGGGGGCCACCGGTGAGCAGTTCTTC | CASSPYSGGATGEQFF
few | TRBJ2-2 | TRBD1 | TRBV20-1 | TGCAGTGCTAACGACAGGGAGAACACCGGGGAGCTGTTTTTT | CSANDRENTGELFF
. | TRBJ1-5 | . | TRBV10-3 | TGTGCCATCAGTGAATCAGTCGGGGAAGGACAGCCCCAGCATTTT | CAISESVGEGQPQHF
few | TRBJ1-2 | . | TRBV5-1 | TGCGCCAGCAGCTTTTACTCCGGGACCCAGGGCTACACCTTC | CASSFYSGTQGYTF
. | TRBJ2-7 | . | TRBV27 | TGTGCCAGCAGTTTACGGGTAGGGGCGAGCTCCTACGAGCAGTACTTC | CASSLRVGASSYEQYF
. | TRBJ1-6 | . | TRBV29-1 | TGCAGCGTTGAAAAAGGCGGAGATTGGATTTCACCCCTCCACTTT | CSVEKGGDWISPLHF
. | TRBJ2-5 | TRBD2 | TRBV20-1 | TGCAGTGCTAGAGAAGGCGGGAGGGGGAAGTGGGAGACCCAGTACTTC | CSAREGGRGKWETQYF
once | TRBJ2-2 | . | TRBV12-3/TRBV12-4 | TGTGCCAGCAGTTTACAACAGGGTTCCGGGGAGCTGCTTTTT | CASSLQQGSGELLF
. | TRBJ1-1 | . | TRBV20-1 | TGCAGTGCAAGGGGACGGCTGAACACTGAAGCTTTCTTT | CSARGRLNTEAFF
. | TRBJ2-2 | TRBD1 | TRBV3-1 | TGTGCCAGCAGCCAATTAGCAGGGGGCTGGTCCGGGGAGCTGTTTTTT | CASSQLAGGWSGELFF
few | TRBJ1-1 | TRBD1 | TRBV5-1 | TGCGCCAGCAGCTCAGGGGGCGCGGAGGACACTGAAGCTTTCTTT | CASSSGGAEDTEAFF
. | TRBJ2-3 | . | TRBV11-3 | TGTGCCAGCAGCTTAGCTCGCGGAAGCACAGATACGCAGTATTTT | CASSLARGSTDTQYF
few | TRBJ2-1 | TRBD2 | TRBV5-1 | TGCGCCAGCAGCCCCATAACTAGCGGGGGGGCCATCGGGCAGTTCTTC | CASSPITSGGAIGQFF
. | TRBJ1-2 | . | TRBV10-3 | TGTGCCATCAGTGCCGGAGCGGGACGTGATCATGGCTACACCTTC | CAISAGAGRDHGYTF
few | TRBJ1-4 | TRBD1 | TRBV2 | TGTGCCAGCAGGCCCGACAGGGGCGGCGAAAAACTGTTTTTT | CASRPDRGGEKLFF
. | TRBJ2-3 | TRBD2 | TRBV20-1 | TGCAGTGCCGCTAGAAAAGGACTAGCGGGGGGCCACGGAGATACGCAGTATTTT | CSAARKGLAGGHGDTQYF